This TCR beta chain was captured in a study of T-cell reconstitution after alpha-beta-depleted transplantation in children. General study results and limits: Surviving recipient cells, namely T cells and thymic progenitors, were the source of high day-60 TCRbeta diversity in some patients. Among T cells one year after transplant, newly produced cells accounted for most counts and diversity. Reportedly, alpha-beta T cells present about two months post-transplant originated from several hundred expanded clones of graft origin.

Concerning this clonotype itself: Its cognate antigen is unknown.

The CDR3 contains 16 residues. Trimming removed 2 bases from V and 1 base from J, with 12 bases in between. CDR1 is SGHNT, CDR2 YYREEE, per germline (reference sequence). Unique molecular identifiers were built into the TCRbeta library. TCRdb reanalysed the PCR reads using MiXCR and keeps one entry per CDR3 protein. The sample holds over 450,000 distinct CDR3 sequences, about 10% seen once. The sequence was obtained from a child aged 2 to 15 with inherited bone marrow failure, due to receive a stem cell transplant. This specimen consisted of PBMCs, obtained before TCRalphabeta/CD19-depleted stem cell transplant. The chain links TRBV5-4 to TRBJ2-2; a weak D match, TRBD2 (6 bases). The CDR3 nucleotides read TGTGCCAGCAGCTTTCAAGCGGGCCGGAACACCGGGGAGCTGTTTTTT. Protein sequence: CASSFQAGRNTGELFF.